This TCR beta chain was recovered during a study of tumor and adjacent non-tumor tissue in lung cancer. Study-wide context: Aged about 30 to 85 years, patients included nine to eleven men and roughly 5 women with stage I to III disease. On average, productive TCRbeta reads reached 4 million to 5 million per sample.

Three rounds of nested PCR, following a modified ARM-PCR protocol, produced the TCRbeta library. Each CDR3 protein is one row after TCRdb ran MiXCR on the multiplex PCR reads. The sample includes 120,000 or so distinct CDR3 sequences, 60% to 70% of them seen just once. Germline V CDR1 and CDR2: SGHNT, YYREEE (reference sequence). The CDR3 loop spans 14 amino acids. Whole-study findings and limits: Tumor tissue had significantly higher TCR diversity than normal lung.

About this clonotype: Its antigen is still unknown. One end of the junction is discordant with germline, which a read error may explain.

RNA was extracted from bulk tissue without any cell sorting. The clonotype was recovered from a man under 40 with non-small cell lung cancer. The chain has TRBV5-4 and TRBJ2-4, with D possibly being TRBD1 or TRBD2 (5 bases each). Sequencing used lung tumor tissue. CDR3 loop: CANSSSGTKDIQYF. The CDR3 DNA is TGTGCCAACAGCTCCTCCGGGACCAAAGACATTCAGTACTTC. Variable domain in full (rest from reference TRBV5-4 and TRBJ2-4): ETGVTQSPTHLIKTRGQQVTLRCSSQSGHNTVSWYQQALGQGPQFIFQYYREEENGRGNFPPRFSGLQFPNYSSELNVNALELDDSALYLCANSSSGTKDIQYFGAGTRLSVL.